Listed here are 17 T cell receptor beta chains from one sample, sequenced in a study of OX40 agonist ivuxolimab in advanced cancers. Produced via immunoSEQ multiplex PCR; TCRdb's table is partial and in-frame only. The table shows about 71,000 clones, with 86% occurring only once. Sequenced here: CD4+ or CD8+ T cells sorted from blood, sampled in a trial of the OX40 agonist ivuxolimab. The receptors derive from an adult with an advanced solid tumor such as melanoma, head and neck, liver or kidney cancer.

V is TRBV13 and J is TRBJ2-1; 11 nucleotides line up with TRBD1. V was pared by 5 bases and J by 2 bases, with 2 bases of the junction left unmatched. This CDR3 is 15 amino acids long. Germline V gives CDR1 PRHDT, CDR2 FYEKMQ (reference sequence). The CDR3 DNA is TGTGCCAGCAGCCGGGGACAGGGGGCCTACAATGAGCAGTTCTTC. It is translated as CASSRGQGAYNEQFF.

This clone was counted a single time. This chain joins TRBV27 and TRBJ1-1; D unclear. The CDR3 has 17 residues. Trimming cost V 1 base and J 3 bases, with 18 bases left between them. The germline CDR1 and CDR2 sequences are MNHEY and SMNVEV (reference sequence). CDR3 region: CASSLFRGLNTDTEAFF. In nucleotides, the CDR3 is TGTGCCAGCAGTTTATTCCGGGGATTGAACACTGACACTGAAGCTTTCTTT.

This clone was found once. The CDR3 bases are TGCAGTGGAGCGGGAGAGGTTGAGCAGTTCTTC. Its translation is CSGAGEVEQFF. The chain joins TRBV20-1 to TRBJ2-1; TRBD2 matches at 8 bases. The germline V gene encodes CDR1 DFQATT and CDR2 SNEGSKA (reference sequence). The CDR3 has 11 amino acids. The junction had 5 bases not matched to a gene; V was cut back by 7 bases and J by 9 bases.

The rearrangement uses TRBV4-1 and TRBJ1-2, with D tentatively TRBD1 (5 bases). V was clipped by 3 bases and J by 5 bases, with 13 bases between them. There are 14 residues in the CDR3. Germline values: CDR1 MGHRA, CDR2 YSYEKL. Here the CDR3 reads CASSHLRDPYGYTF. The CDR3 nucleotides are TGCGCCAGCAGCCACCTCCGGGACCCGTATGGCTACACCTTC.

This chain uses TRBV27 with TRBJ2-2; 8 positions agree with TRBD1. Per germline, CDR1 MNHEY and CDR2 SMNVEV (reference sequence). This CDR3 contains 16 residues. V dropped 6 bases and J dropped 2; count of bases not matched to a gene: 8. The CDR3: CASRPGQETNTGELFF. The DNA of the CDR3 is TGTGCCAGCAGGCCGGGACAGGAGACTAACACCGGGGAGCTGTTTTTT.

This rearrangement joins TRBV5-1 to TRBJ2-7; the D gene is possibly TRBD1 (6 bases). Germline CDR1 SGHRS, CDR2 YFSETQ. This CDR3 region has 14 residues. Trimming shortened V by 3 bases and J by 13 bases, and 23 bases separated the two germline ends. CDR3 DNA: TGCGCCAGCAGCTCAACCGGGCAGGGGTCCCGGGATTACTTC. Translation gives CASSSTGQGSRDYF.

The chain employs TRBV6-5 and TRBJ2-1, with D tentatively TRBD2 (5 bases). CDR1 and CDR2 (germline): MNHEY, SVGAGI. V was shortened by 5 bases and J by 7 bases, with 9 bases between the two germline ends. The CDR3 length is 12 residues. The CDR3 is CASSRTENEQFF. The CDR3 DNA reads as TGTGCCAGCAGTCGGACTGAAAATGAGCAGTTCTTC.

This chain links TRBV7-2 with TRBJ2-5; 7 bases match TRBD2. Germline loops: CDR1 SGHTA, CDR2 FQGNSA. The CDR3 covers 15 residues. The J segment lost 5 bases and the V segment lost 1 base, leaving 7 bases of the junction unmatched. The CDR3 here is CASSLGYGGGETQYF. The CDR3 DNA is TGTGCCAGCAGCTTAGGGTACGGGGGAGGGGAGACCCAGTACTTC.

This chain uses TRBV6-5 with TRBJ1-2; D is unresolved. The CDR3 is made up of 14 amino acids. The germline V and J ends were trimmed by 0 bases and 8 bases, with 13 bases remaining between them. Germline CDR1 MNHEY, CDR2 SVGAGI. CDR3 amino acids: CASSYSTGSGGYTF. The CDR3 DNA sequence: TGTGCCAGCAGTTACTCGACGGGGAGTGGAGGCTACACCTTC.

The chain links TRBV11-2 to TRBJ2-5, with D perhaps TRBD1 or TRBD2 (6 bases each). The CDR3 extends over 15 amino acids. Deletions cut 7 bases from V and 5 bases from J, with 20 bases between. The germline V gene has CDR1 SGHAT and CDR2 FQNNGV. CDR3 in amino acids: CASTTSRLQGETQYF. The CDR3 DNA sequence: TGTGCCAGCACTACTAGCCGTCTCCAGGGGGAGACCCAGTACTTC.

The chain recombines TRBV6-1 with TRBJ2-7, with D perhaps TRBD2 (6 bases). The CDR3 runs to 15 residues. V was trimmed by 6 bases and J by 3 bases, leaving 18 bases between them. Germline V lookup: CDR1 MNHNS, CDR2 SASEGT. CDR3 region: CASRDQGGLGYEQYF. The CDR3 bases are TGTGCCAGCAGAGACCAGGGAGGTTTGGGCTACGAGCAGTACTTC.

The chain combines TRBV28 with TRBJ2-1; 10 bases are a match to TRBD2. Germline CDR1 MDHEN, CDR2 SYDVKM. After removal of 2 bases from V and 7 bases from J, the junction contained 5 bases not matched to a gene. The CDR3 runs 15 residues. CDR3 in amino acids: CASSLQLAGMNEQFF. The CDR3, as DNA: TGTGCCAGCAGTTTACAACTAGCGGGGATGAATGAGCAGTTCTTC.

The CDR3 reads CASSYRDGVNSPLHF. Written as DNA, the CDR3 is TGTGCCAGCAGTTACAGGGACGGGGTTAATTCACCCCTCCACTTT. J is TRBJ1-6 and V is TRBV6-6; possibly TRBD1 for D (5 bases). Looked up from germline, CDR1 is MNHNY and CDR2 is SVGAGI (reference sequence). This CDR3 has 15 residues. Trimming took off 2 bases at V and 6 bases at J, with 11 bases between the two ends.

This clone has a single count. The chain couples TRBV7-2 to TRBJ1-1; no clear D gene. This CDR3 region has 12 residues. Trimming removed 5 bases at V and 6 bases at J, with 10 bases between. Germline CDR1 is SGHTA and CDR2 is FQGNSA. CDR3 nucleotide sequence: TGTGCCAGCAGCCCGACGGTGCCTGAAGCTTTCTTT. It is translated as CASSPTVPEAFF.

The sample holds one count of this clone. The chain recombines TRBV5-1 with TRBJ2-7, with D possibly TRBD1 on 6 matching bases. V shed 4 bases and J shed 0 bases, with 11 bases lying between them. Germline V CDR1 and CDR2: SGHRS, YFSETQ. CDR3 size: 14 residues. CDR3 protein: CASSQMTGSYEQYF. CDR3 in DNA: TGCGCCAGCAGCCAAATGACAGGCTCCTACGAGCAGTACTTC.

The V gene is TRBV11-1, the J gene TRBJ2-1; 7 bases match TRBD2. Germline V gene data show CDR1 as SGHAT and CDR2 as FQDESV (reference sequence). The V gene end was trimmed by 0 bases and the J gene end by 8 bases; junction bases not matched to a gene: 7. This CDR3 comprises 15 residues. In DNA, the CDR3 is TGTGCCAGCAGCTTAGCGCTGGGTACTAGCGATGAGCAGTTCTTC. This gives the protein CASSLALGTSDEQFF.

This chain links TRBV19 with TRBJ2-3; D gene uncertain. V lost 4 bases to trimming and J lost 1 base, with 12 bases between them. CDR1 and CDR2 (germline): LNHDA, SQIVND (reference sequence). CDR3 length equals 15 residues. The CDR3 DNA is TGTGCCAGTAGTAACCAGCGACACGGCACAGATACGCAGTATTTT. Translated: CASSNQRHGTDTQYF. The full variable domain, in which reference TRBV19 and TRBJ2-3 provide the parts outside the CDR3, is DGGITQSPKYLFRKEGQNVTLSCEQNLNHDAMYWYRQDPGQGLRLIYYSQIVNDFQKGDIAEGYSVSREKKESFPLTVTSAQKNPTAFYLCASSNQRHGTDTQYFGPGTRLTVL.